This entry lists 32 T cell receptor beta chains sequenced from one sample in a study of shared clonotypes between healthy human individuals. CD45RO-negative CD8 cells positively selected for CCR7 made up the naive population, which excluded terminally differentiated effector memory CD45RA+ cells. Clones were sequenced by immunoSEQ multiplex PCR, and TCRdb holds only the in-frame ones, with some missing. The table lists around 2.1 million clones, about 93% of them singletons. The sequencing sample was made of naive CD8+ T cells from PBMCs. The receptors stem from a man between 18 and 29 years old in good health. Some clones in this sample may be carry-over from other donors' samples.

V is TRBV28 and J is TRBJ2-5; D remains ambiguous. V lost 8 bases, J lost 4 bases, and 11 bases lay in between. This CDR3 has 12 amino acids. Germline CDR1 reads MDHEN; CDR2 reads SYDVKM. CDR3 amino acids: CASRRYRETQYF. As DNA, the CDR3 is TGTGCCAGCCGACGGTATAGAGAGACCCAGTACTTC.

CDR3 sequence reads: CASSRDRGYYEQYF. DNA of the CDR3: TGTGCCAGCAGCCGGGACAGGGGGTATTACGAGCAGTACTTC. The rearrangement uses TRBV28 and TRBJ2-7, with 11 bases aligning to TRBD1. V shed 6 bases, J shed 4 bases, and the junction held 5 bases outside the gene matches. CDR3 size: 14 residues. CDR1 and CDR2 (germline): MDHEN, SYDVKM.

The V gene is TRBV6-1, the J gene TRBJ2-1; 9 positions match TRBD2. Germline V CDR1 and CDR2: MNHNS, SASEGT. The CDR3 runs to 15 residues. V trimming: 3 bases; J trimming: 5 bases; junction bases outside the gene matches: 5. CDR3 in amino acids: CASSDARLADNEQFF. For the CDR3, the DNA is TGTGCCAGCAGTGATGCTAGACTAGCGGACAATGAGCAGTTCTTC.

The count of this clone is one. This chain joins TRBV15 and TRBJ2-7, with 10 bases that match TRBD1. CDR1 LNHNV and CDR2 YYDKDF come from the germline V gene (reference sequence). This CDR3 contains 15 residues. The V and J ends lost 1 base and 5 bases, in that order; junction bases with no gene match: 5. The CDR3 spells CATSRGGTGVHEQYF. The CDR3 DNA reads TGTGCCACCAGCAGAGGGGGGACAGGGGTCCACGAGCAGTACTTC.

V usage is TRBV30 and J usage is TRBJ1-2; D not certain. The V gene's germline CDR1 is GTSNPN and CDR2 SVGIG (reference sequence). V was trimmed by 1 base and J by 8 bases, leaving 11 bases between them. The length of the CDR3 is 12 residues. In nucleotides, the CDR3 is TGTGCCTGGAGTGGACTACACGGGGGCTACACCTTC. It specifies CAWSGLHGGYTF.

The J gene is TRBJ2-1, the V gene TRBV9; maybe TRBD1 (5 bases). The germline V and J ends were trimmed by 0 bases and 8 bases, with 15 bases remaining between them. CDR1 is SGDLS, CDR2 YYNGEE, per germline. CDR3 length equals 15 residues. The CDR3 bases are TGTGCCAGCAGCGTAGGATGGGGCCCGTACCATGAGCAGTTCTTC. Protein sequence: CASSVGWGPYHEQFF.

The chain has TRBV4-1 and TRBJ2-1; D remains ambiguous. Trimming took off 0 bases at V and 0 bases at J, with 12 bases between the two ends. The CDR3 sequence is 17 residues long. Per the germline V gene, CDR1 is MGHRA and CDR2 is YSYEKL. CDR3 loop: CASSQDLTLSSYNEQFF. In DNA, the CDR3 is TGCGCCAGCAGCCAAGATCTCACGTTGAGCTCCTACAATGAGCAGTTCTTC.

This chain links TRBV5-1 with TRBJ2-7; 9 bases fit TRBD1. Germline V lookup: CDR1 SGHRS, CDR2 YFSETQ. The CDR3 is 15 amino acids. Unmatched junction bases numbered 10, after V lost 4 bases and J lost 5 bases. CDR3 nucleotides: TGCGCCAGCAGCAAGTTACAGGGGGCGAACAACGAGCAGTACTTC. It translates to CASSKLQGANNEQYF.

This clone was observed once. The chain's CDR3 is CASSPGANNEQFF. The DNA for the CDR3 is TGTGCCAGCAGCCCGGGTGCGAACAATGAGCAGTTCTTC. The chain combines TRBV5-6 with TRBJ2-1; D gene uncertain. With 4 bases removed from V and 5 bases from J, the gap between germline ends came to 10 bases. CDR1 is SGHDT, CDR2 YYEEEE, per germline. The CDR3 has 13 residues.

The chain joins TRBV27 to TRBJ2-1; the D call may be TRBD1 or TRBD2 (5 bases each). Germline V CDR1 and CDR2: MNHEY, SMNVEV (reference sequence). This CDR3 region has 14 residues. The V and J ends lost 6 bases and 4 bases respectively, with 13 bases between them. The CDR3 DNA sequence: TGTGCCAGCAGCTCGGGGCCAGATTACAATGAGCAGTTCTTC. Translation: CASSSGPDYNEQFF.

The rearrangement links TRBV28 to TRBJ1-2, with D possibly TRBD1 on 6 matching bases. Germline CDR1 and CDR2: MDHEN and SYDVKM. CDR3 size: 17 residues. The V end was cut by 9 bases, the J end by 6 bases, with 29 bases between. The CDR3 nucleotides are TGTGCCAGTTACCCAAAAAGGGGGTGGCAGGTAGGCCATGGCTACACCTTC. It yields the protein CASYPKRGWQVGHGYTF.

The rearrangement links TRBV7-7 to TRBJ2-7, with D possibly being TRBD1 or TRBD2 (6 bases each). Germline V lookup: CDR1 SSHAT, CDR2 FNYEAQ (reference sequence). CDR3 size: 13 residues. V dropped 1 base and J dropped 6 bases, with 10 bases sitting between them. The CDR3 spells CASSLVGGSEQYF. The CDR3 nucleotides are TGTGCCAGCAGCTTAGTAGGGGGGAGCGAGCAGTACTTC.

The chain employs TRBV7-9 and TRBJ2-7, with D possibly TRBD2 on 5 matching bases. With 4 bases removed from V and 7 bases from J, the gap between germline ends came to 11 bases. The CDR3 covers 12 residues. Germline V CDR1 and CDR2: SEHNR, FQNEAQ (reference sequence). For the CDR3, the DNA is TGTGCCAGCAGCTACCAACCGGGGGAGCAGTACTTC. Its translation: CASSYQPGEQYF.

V usage is TRBV27 and J usage is TRBJ2-6; 7 bases are a match to TRBD1. There are 17 residues in the CDR3. V shed 3 bases and J 2 bases; nucleotides not matched to a gene: 7. The germline V gene has CDR1 MNHEY and CDR2 SMNVEV (reference sequence). Written as DNA, the CDR3 is TGTGCCAGCAGTTTGACAGGGATTAGTGCTGGGGCCAACGTCCTGACTTTC. It yields the protein CASSLTGISAGANVLTF.

The rearrangement links TRBV28 to TRBJ1-3; D gene unclear. There are 14 residues in the CDR3. Deletions cut 5 bases from V and 5 bases from J, with 13 bases between. Germline lookup yields CDR1 MDHEN and CDR2 SYDVKM. The CDR3 DNA reads TGTGCCAGCAGTGATCTCTTCCTCCGAAACACCATATATTTT. The encoded protein is CASSDLFLRNTIYF.

The chain carries TRBV7-8 and TRBJ2-1; D ambiguous. The CDR3 sequence is 12 residues long. V was pared by 5 bases and J by 8 bases, with 10 bases between. CDR1 and CDR2 from the germline V gene are SGHVS and FQNEAQ. As DNA, the CDR3 is TGTGCCAGCAGCCCAGCTTTGGATGAGCAGTTCTTC. Amino acids: CASSPALDEQFF.

V and J are TRBV7-6 and TRBJ2-1; D is unresolved. V was trimmed by 4 bases and J by 4 bases, leaving 17 bases between them. Germline V CDR1 and CDR2: SGHVS, FNYEAQ. CDR3 length: 16 residues. In nucleotides, the CDR3 is TGTGCCAGCAGCTCAGAGCACCAAGATGGGTACAATGAGCAGTTCTTC. This encodes CASSSEHQDGYNEQFF.

The V gene is TRBV27, the J gene TRBJ2-1, with 9 bases lining up with TRBD2. Germline-derived CDR1 and CDR2 are MNHEY and SMNVEV (reference sequence). V trimming: 5 bases; J trimming: 14 bases; junction bases outside the gene matches: 13. The length of the CDR3 is 14 residues. The CDR3: CASSPPPAGGVEFF. For the CDR3, the DNA is TGTGCCAGCAGTCCCCCCCCGGCGGGAGGGGTAGAGTTCTTC.

About this clone: Other nucleotide sequences in the sample specify the same CDR3. The gene calls are TRBV7-9 and TRBJ2-7; D not certain. The CDR3 contains 13 residues. The V end lost 5 bases, the J end lost 0 bases, and 8 bases lay between the germline ends. CDR1 and CDR2 (germline): SEHNR, FQNEAQ (reference sequence). The DNA of the CDR3 is TGTGCCAGCAGCCCCGACGGCTCCTACGAGCAGTACTTC. Its protein is CASSPDGSYEQYF. Using reference TRBV7-9 and TRBJ2-7 for the parts outside the CDR3, the full variable domain is DTGVSQNPRHKITKRGQNVTFRCDPISEHNRLYWYRQTLGQGPEFLTYFQNEAQLEKSRLLSDRFSAERPKGSFSTLEIQRTEQGDSAMYLCASSPDGSYEQYFGPGTRLTVT.

CDR3 DNA sequence: TGTGCCAGTAGTGTAGGGCAGGTGAGCTCCTACGAGCAGTACTTC. It encodes CASSVGQVSSYEQYF. This sequence joins TRBV19 and TRBJ2-7; D is ambiguous. The length of the CDR3 is 15 residues. Germline V gene data show CDR1 as LNHDA and CDR2 as SQIVND (reference sequence). V shed 5 bases and J shed 0 bases, with 14 bases lying between them.

The chain recombines TRBV11-1 with TRBJ2-3; possible D gene TRBD2, 6 bases. This CDR3 has 14 amino acids. Trimming shortened V by 3 bases and J by 3 bases, and 10 bases separated the two germline ends. CDR1 and CDR2 (germline): SGHAT, FQDESV (reference sequence). The CDR3 DNA follows: TGTGCCAGCAGCTTCTTGCGGGAAACAGATACGCAGTATTTT. It encodes CASSFLRETDTQYF.

The chain is built from TRBV13 and TRBJ2-2; unclear D gene. The V gene's germline CDR1 is PRHDT and CDR2 FYEKMQ (reference sequence). V was trimmed by 3 bases and J by 7 bases, leaving 12 bases between them. This CDR3 is built from 14 residues. For the CDR3, the DNA is TGTGCCAGCAGCTTCCTAGGATGGGGCGGGGAGCTGTTTTTT. It encodes CASSFLGWGGELFF.

A word on this clone: Other DNA sequences in this sample translate to the same CDR3. The chain recombines TRBV27 with TRBJ2-7, with 8 positions matching TRBD1. J gave up 5 bases and V 3 bases, and 3 bases lay outside the gene matches. CDR3 length: 13 amino acids. Germline assignment: CDR1 MNHEY and CDR2 SMNVEV (reference sequence). In DNA form, the CDR3 reads TGTGCCAGCAGTTTCGGACAGGGCAACGAGCAGTACTTC. This encodes CASSFGQGNEQYF.

The chain combines TRBV30 with TRBJ2-2; D is undetermined. The V and J ends lost 2 bases and 6 bases respectively, with 16 bases between them. Germline lookup yields CDR1 GTSNPN and CDR2 SVGIG (reference sequence). The CDR3 is made up of 15 amino acids. The CDR3 is CAWSSSTLNAGELFF. As DNA, the CDR3 is TGTGCCTGGAGTTCCTCGACACTAAACGCCGGGGAGCTGTTTTTT.

J is TRBJ2-1 and V is TRBV28; a weak D match, TRBD2 (6 bases). CDR3 length equals 16 residues. Germline V lookup: CDR1 MDHEN, CDR2 SYDVKM. Trimming left V 6 bases short and J 8 bases short, with 23 bases between. DNA for the CDR3: TGTGCCAGCAGCCTACTCGGGACTCATTTTACAGATGAGCAGTTCTTC. Translation: CASSLLGTHFTDEQFF.

The chain employs TRBV28 and TRBJ2-7, with TRBD1 matching 7 bases. J lost 3 bases, V lost 6 bases, and 8 bases had no gene match. The germline CDR1 and CDR2 sequences are MDHEN and SYDVKM. The CDR3 is 14 amino acids. As DNA, the CDR3 is TGTGCCAGCAGGGCACAGGGGAGCTACTACGAGCAGTACTTC. The encoded protein is CASRAQGSYYEQYF.

The V call is TRBV11-2, the J call TRBJ2-1; no definite D call. Trimming took off 1 base at V and 1 base at J, with 11 bases between the two ends. Germline loops: CDR1 SGHAT, CDR2 FQNNGV. This CDR3 comprises 16 residues. DNA for the CDR3: TGTGCCAGCAGCTTAGGAGGTTTTGGGTCCTACAATGAGCAGTTCTTC. This encodes CASSLGGFGSYNEQFF.

This chain links TRBV4-1 with TRBJ1-4; D unclear. Looked up from germline, CDR1 is MGHRA and CDR2 is YSYEKL. The CDR3 contains 15 residues. V lost 4 bases, J lost 0 bases, and 9 bases lay in between. This CDR3 reads CASSPSLATNEKLFF. In nucleotides, the CDR3 is TGCGCCAGCAGCCCCAGCCTAGCAACTAATGAAAAACTGTTTTTT.

V usage is TRBV19 and J usage is TRBJ2-1, with TRBD2 identical over 11 bases. Germline-derived CDR1 and CDR2 are LNHDA and SQIVND (reference sequence). The V and J ends lost 8 bases and 8 bases, in that order; junction bases with no gene match: 5. This CDR3 comprises 13 residues. The CDR3 reads CASDSGRVHEQFF. The DNA of the CDR3 is TGTGCCAGTGATAGCGGGAGGGTACATGAGCAGTTCTTC. The whole variable domain, remainder taken from reference TRBV19 and TRBJ2-1, is DGGITQSPKYLFRKEGQNVTLSCEQNLNHDAMYWYRQDPGQGLRLIYYSQIVNDFQKGDIAEGYSVSREKKESFPLTVTSAQKNPTAFYLCASDSGRVHEQFFGPGTRLTVL.

V gene TRBV11-2 combines with J gene TRBJ1-1, with D hard to call. The CDR3 loop spans 15 amino acids. Trimming left V 2 bases short and J 3 bases short, with 13 bases between. Germline V gene data show CDR1 as SGHAT and CDR2 as FQNNGV. The CDR3 region is CASSLWVKNHTEAFF. CDR3 in DNA: TGTGCCAGCAGCTTATGGGTCAAAAACCACACTGAAGCTTTCTTT.

V gene TRBV19 combines with J gene TRBJ2-3, with D tentatively TRBD2 (5 bases). Germline V CDR1 and CDR2: LNHDA, SQIVND (reference sequence). V shed 6 bases and J shed 5 bases, with 12 bases lying between them. The CDR3 covers 13 residues. CDR3 loop: CASRVIGIDTQYF. CDR3 in DNA: TGTGCCAGTAGGGTAATCGGGATAGATACGCAGTATTTT.

This chain joins TRBV6-6 and TRBJ1-1, with D possibly TRBD1 on 5 matching bases. Germline CDR1 MNHNY, CDR2 SVGAGI (reference sequence). CDR3 length: 12 amino acids. V gave up 7 bases and J gave up 5 bases, with 11 bases separating them. For the CDR3, the DNA is TGTGCCAGCACCCCTGGACAAACTGAAGCTTTCTTT. Its protein is CASTPGQTEAFF.